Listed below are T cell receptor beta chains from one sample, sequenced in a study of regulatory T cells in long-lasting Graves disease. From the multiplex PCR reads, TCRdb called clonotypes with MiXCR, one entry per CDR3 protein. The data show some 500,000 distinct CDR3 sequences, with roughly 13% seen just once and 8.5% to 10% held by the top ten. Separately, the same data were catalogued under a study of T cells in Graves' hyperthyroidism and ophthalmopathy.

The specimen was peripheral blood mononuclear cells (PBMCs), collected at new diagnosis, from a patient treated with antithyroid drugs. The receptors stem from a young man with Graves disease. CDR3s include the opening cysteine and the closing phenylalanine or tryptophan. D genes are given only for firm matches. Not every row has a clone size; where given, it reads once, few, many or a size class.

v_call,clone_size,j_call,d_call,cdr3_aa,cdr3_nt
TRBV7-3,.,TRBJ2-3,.,CASSLVGGSVDTQYF,TGTGCCAGCAGCTTAGTAGGAGGGAGCGTAGATACGCAGTATTTT
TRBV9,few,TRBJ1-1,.,CASSVEEGGENTEAFF,TGTGCCAGCAGCGTAGAAGAGGGGGGGGAGAACACTGAAGCTTTCTTT
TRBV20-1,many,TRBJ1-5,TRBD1,CSAGDREEPQHF,TGCAGTGCTGGGGACAGGGAGGAGCCCCAGCATTTT
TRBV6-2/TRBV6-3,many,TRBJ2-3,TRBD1,CASSGRTGSSDTQYF,TGTGCCAGCAGTGGGCGGACAGGGTCGTCAGATACGCAGTATTTT
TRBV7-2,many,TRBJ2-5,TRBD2,CASSYSGSGETQYF,TGTGCCAGCAGCTATAGCGGGAGTGGGGAGACCCAGTACTTC
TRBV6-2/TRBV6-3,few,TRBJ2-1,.,CASTKGWDEQFF,TGTGCCAGCACGAAGGGGTGGGATGAGCAGTTCTTC
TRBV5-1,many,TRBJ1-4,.,CASSLAGANEKLFF,TGCGCCAGCAGCTTGGCAGGGGCTAATGAAAAACTGTTTTTT
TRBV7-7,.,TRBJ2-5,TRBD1,CASSRTGRETQYF,TGTGCTAGCAGCCGGACAGGGAGGGAGACCCAGTACTTC
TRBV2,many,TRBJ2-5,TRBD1,CASSDGQASVQYF,TGTGCCAGCAGCGATGGACAGGCGTCGGTCCAGTACTTC
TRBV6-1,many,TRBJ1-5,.,CASRSQGGSNSNQPQHF,TGTGCCAGCAGAAGTCAAGGGGGATCGAATAGCAATCAGCCCCAGCATTTT
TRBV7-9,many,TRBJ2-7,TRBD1,CASSLGQLELSSYEQYF,TGTGCCAGCAGCTTGGGACAGTTGGAGTTGAGCTCCTACGAGCAGTACTTC
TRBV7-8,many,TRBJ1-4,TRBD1,CASTGQGGEKLFF,TGTGCCAGCACGGGACAGGGTGGAGAAAAACTGTTTTTT
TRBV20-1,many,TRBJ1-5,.,CSARGEMSNQPQHF,TGCAGTGCTAGGGGGGAGATGAGCAATCAGCCCCAGCATTTT
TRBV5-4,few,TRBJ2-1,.,CASSLGFVDSYNEQFF,TGTGCCAGCAGCTTGGGTTTCGTAGATTCCTACAATGAGCAGTTCTTC
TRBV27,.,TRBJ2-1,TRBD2,CASKWGSGSTDEQFF,TGTGCCAGCAAGTGGGGTAGCGGGAGTACGGATGAGCAGTTCTTC
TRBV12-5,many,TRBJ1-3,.,CASGTAGGSGNTIYF,TGTGCTAGTGGTACCGCCGGGGGCTCTGGAAACACCATATATTTT
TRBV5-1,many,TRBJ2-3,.,CASSLRGGDTQYF,TGCGCCAGCAGCTTGCGAGGGGGGGATACGCAGTATTTT
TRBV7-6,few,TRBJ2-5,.,CASSLPGPLSYQETQYF,TGTGCCAGCAGCTTACCGGGACCCCTGTCGTACCAAGAGACCCAGTACTTC
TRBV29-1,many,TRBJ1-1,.,CSPRRGPEAFF,TGCAGCCCAAGGCGGGGGCCTGAAGCTTTCTTT
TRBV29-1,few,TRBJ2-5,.,CSVFGGETQYF,TGCAGCGTTTTTGGTGGGGAGACCCAGTACTTC
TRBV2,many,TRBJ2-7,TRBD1,CASSESLIGGSEQYF,TGTGCCAGCAGTGAAAGTCTAATAGGGGGCAGCGAGCAGTACTTC
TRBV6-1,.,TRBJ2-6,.,CASRDSGANVLTF,TGTGCCAGCCGGGACTCTGGGGCCAACGTCCTGACTTTC
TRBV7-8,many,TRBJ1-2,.,CASSPRDKLRGYTF,TGTGCCAGCAGCCCCCGGGACAAACTTAGAGGCTACACCTTC
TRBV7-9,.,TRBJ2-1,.,CASSLTTYPSYNEQFF,TGTGCCAGCAGCTTAACCACCTATCCCTCCTACAATGAGCAGTTCTTC
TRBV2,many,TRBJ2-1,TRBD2,CASRHSGGSSSYNEQFF,TGTGCCAGCAGGCACAGCGGGGGGAGCTCTTCCTACAATGAGCAGTTCTTC
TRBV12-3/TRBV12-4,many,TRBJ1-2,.,CASTMDLNGYGYTF,TGTGCCAGCACCATGGACCTTAATGGCTATGGCTACACCTTC
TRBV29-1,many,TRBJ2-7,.,CSVGYPGENYEQYF,TGCAGCGTTGGGTACCCGGGAGAAAACTACGAGCAGTACTTC
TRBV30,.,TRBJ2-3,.,CAWSVGRGDTQYF,TGTGCCTGGAGTGTGGGGAGGGGGGATACGCAGTATTTT
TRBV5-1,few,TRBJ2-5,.,CASSYTGSSGETQYF,TGCGCCAGCAGCTACACCGGGAGTTCAGGAGAGACCCAGTACTTC
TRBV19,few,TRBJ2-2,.,CASSIEGGNTGELFF,TGTGCCAGTAGTATAGAAGGGGGAAACACCGGGGAGCTGTTTTTT
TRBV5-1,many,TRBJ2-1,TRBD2,CASSVTGTTDYNEQFF,TGCGCCAGCAGCGTAACCGGGACTACCGACTACAATGAGCAGTTCTTC
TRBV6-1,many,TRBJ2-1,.,CARHRVGEQFF,TGTGCCAGGCACAGGGTTGGAGAGCAGTTCTTC
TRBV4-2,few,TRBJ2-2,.,CASSQDPTNTGELFF,TGTGCCAGCAGCCAAGATCCGACAAACACCGGGGAGCTGTTTTTT
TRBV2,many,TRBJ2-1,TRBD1,CASSVYRGNEQFF,TGTGCCAGCAGTGTCTACAGGGGCAATGAGCAGTTCTTC
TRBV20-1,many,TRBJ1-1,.,CSASGANTEAFF,TGCAGTGCCTCGGGGGCGAACACTGAAGCTTTCTTT
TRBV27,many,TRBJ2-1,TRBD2,CASSLRLLARYNEQFF,TGTGCCAGCAGTTTAAGGTTACTAGCGCGTTACAATGAGCAGTTCTTC
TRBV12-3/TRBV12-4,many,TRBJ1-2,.,CASSSRAGYGYTF,TGTGCCAGCAGTTCCAGGGCTGGCTATGGCTACACCTTC
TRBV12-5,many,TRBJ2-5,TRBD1,CASGFGQGETQYF,TGTGCTAGTGGCTTCGGACAGGGAGAGACCCAGTACTTC
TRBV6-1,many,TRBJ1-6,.,CASSTTGTGTGSPLHF,TGTGCCAGCAGTACCACAGGGACCGGGACTGGTTCACCCCTCCACTTT
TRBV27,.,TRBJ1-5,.,CASSSLQGNNQPQHF,TGTGCCAGCAGTTCACTCCAGGGGAACAATCAGCCCCAGCATTTT
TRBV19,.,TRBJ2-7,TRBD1,CASGDPGQSSYEQYF,TGTGCCAGTGGGGACCCGGGACAGAGCTCCTACGAGCAGTACTTC
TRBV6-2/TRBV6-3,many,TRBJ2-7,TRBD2,CASSYSGLAGEGEQYF,TGTGCCAGCAGTTACTCGGGACTAGCGGGAGAGGGCGAGCAGTACTTC
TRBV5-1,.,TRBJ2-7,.,CASSLEWSGNEQYF,TGCGCCAGCAGCTTGGAATGGTCGGGTAACGAGCAGTACTTC
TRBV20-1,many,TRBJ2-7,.,CSAGLSYEQYF,TGCAGTGCGGGACTTTCCTACGAGCAGTACTTC
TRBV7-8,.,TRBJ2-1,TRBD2,CASSLPRTSGSNEQFF,TGTGCCAGCAGCTTACCCCGGACTAGCGGGAGCAATGAGCAGTTCTTC
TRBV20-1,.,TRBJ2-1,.,CSASSGLPYNEQFF,TGCAGTGCTAGCTCCGGGCTCCCCTACAATGAGCAGTTCTTC
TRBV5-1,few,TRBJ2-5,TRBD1,CASSLVAGGTETQYF,TGCGCCAGCAGCTTGGTAGCAGGGGGCACGGAGACCCAGTACTTC
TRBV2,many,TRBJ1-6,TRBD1,CASSRRDRGLNSPLHF,TGTGCCAGCAGTCGGCGGGACAGGGGGCTTAATTCACCCCTCCACTTT
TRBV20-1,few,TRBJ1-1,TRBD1,CSEMPGTAAEAFF,TGCAGTGAAATGCCCGGGACAGCCGCTGAAGCTTTCTTT
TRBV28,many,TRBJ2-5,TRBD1,CATNRGPKGTQYF,TGTGCCACGAACAGGGGGCCCAAAGGGACCCAGTACTTC
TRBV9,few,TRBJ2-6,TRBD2,CASSARLAGDSGANVLTF,TGTGCCAGCAGCGCCCGACTAGCGGGGGACTCTGGGGCCAACGTCCTGACTTTC
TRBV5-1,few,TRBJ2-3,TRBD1,CASSLEQGAQTDTQYF,TGCGCCAGCAGCTTGGAACAGGGGGCGCAAACAGATACGCAGTATTTT
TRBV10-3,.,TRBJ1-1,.,CAISEPVNTEAFF,TGTGCCATCAGTGAGCCTGTGAACACTGAAGCTTTCTTT
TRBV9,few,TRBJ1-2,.,CASSVRDANYGYTF,TGTGCCAGCAGCGTGCGGGACGCCAACTATGGCTACACCTTC
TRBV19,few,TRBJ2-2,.,CASRTGGGELFF,TGTGCCAGCCGGACCGGGGGAGGGGAGCTGTTTTTT
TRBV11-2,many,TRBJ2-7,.,CASSLSDENEQYF,TGTGCCAGCAGCTTATCGGACGAAAACGAGCAGTACTTC
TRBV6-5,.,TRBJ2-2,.,CASSWWQTLTGELFF,TGTGCCAGCAGTTGGTGGCAGACTCTCACCGGGGAGCTGTTTTTT
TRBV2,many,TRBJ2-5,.,CASKDTSTGETQYF,TGTGCCAGCAAGGACACCTCAACTGGGGAGACCCAGTACTTC
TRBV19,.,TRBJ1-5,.,CASSIGGHGRGQPQHF,TGTGCCAGTAGTATAGGGGGACACGGAAGGGGTCAGCCCCAGCATTTT